This T cell receptor (beta chain) appears in the sequencing data of a study of cytomegalovirus exposure and HLA in healthy donors. Trimming took 4 bases from V and 5 from J; bases not matched to a gene: 2. Germline CDR1 is GTSNPN and CDR2 is SVGIG (reference sequence). The CDR3 runs to 14 residues. The PCR ran on 60 Vbeta and 13 Jbeta primers. The repertoire was sequenced with immunoSEQ multiplex PCR; TCRdb's copy has only in-frame clones and lacks some. The data show 100,000 or so clones, roughly 58% seen once. This clonotype originated in a woman aged 25-40 years in good health and CMV-seropositive. The sample was PBMCs. This chain joins TRBV30 and TRBJ2-2, with TRBD2 identical over 12 bases. The CDR3 coding sequence is TGTGCCTGGACACTAGCGGGGGGAACCGGGGAGCTGTTTTTT. Translating it yields CAWTLAGGTGELFF.